Given below is one T cell receptor beta chain in context. This clone's antigen is unknown. Base qualities are not provided; no much larger clone lies one nucleotide away. This entry comes from a study of PD-1 blockade in mismatch repair-deficient tumors (dated 2017 in TCRdb). For context, the study as a whole: Between late 2013 and late 2016, the trial enrolled about 78 consecutive patients with approximately 12 types of mismatch repair-deficient cancer, all of whom had received prior treatment and were progressing. Tumor-associated T cell clones in the peripheral blood of patients responding to PD-1 blockade were tracked using deep sequencing of TCR CDR3 regions.

For each enrolled patient, mismatch repair deficiency was established using either polymerase chain reaction or immunohistochemistry. TCR sequencing was performed for three patients who responded to pembrolizumab therapy. In the phase II trial, pembrolizumab PD-1 blockade was tested prospectively in advanced mismatch repair-deficient cancers, no matter which tissue of origin the cancers came from. Peripheral blood T cell samples were collected serially, before PD-1 blockade began and at several time points afterward. Blood sampling time points were reported as weeks after the first dose of pembrolizumab. CDR1 MDHEN and CDR2 SYDVKM are derived from the germline V gene. From the cysteine up to the phenylalanine, the CDR3 has a length of 16 residues. Only the CDR3 portion is preserved as DNA: 48 bases, with reading frame beginning at the first base. Trimming leaves V shorter by 6 bases and J shorter by 2 bases, with the junction holding 12 bases beyond the gene matches.

The research as a whole found: Clones residing in the tumor, which were often undetectable in blood before treatment, expanded quickly after pembrolizumab and then contracted, generally before radiologic responses.

The method was the immunoSEQ multiplex PCR assay. This is the immuneACCESS table as TCRdb keeps it, with only in-frame sequences that have V and J called. A part of the clones is gone; compared with another copy, unresolved V genes explain less than half, and the rest is unexplained. The sample yields approximately 130,000 clones; approximately 86% were counted once. About 13% of the sample is taken by the ten largest. The chain uses TRBV28 and TRBJ1-1; 7 central nucleotides agree with TRBD1. The sample consisted of peripheral blood, taken 44 weeks after starting pembrolizumab. The clonotype was recovered from an adult with mismatch repair-deficient cancer. Here the CDR3 is given as CASSPTSGTENTEAFF. The nucleotides are TGTGCCAGCAGCCCTACCTCCGGGACAGAAAACACTGAAGCTTTCTTT.